One and the same sample provided the 17 T cell receptor beta chains below, sequenced in a study of blood T cell repertoires in COVID-19. Assay used: immunoSEQ multiplex PCR; TCRdb lists only in-frame clones, some missing. The sample has roughly 280,000 clones, around 87% seen once. Sequenced sample: peripheral blood. The receptor set was obtained from a woman aged 55-75 years with COVID-19, enrolled during active disease.

The J gene is TRBJ2-7, the V gene TRBV6-6; 7 bases align to TRBD2. The CDR3 is 15 amino acids. Germline CDR1 is MNHNY and CDR2 is SVGAGI (reference sequence). V shed 0 bases, J shed 7 bases, and the junction held 9 bases outside the gene matches. Here the CDR3 reads CASSYSEGGPSEQYF. The CDR3 coding sequence is TGTGCCAGCAGTTACTCGGAGGGAGGGCCTAGTGAGCAGTACTTC.

This clone was seen a single time. The genes are TRBV19 and TRBJ1-1, with D maybe TRBD1 (6 bases). CDR3 length equals 15 residues. V was clipped by 4 bases and J by 0 bases, with 12 bases between them. CDR1 and CDR2 (germline): LNHDA, SQIVND (reference sequence). The CDR3 protein is CASSSYRVMNTEAFF. The CDR3 region has the DNA TGTGCCAGTAGTAGCTACAGGGTGATGAACACTGAAGCTTTCTTT.

The chain links TRBV11-2 to TRBJ2-1; no definite D call. The CDR3 runs to 11 residues. Germline-derived CDR1 and CDR2 are SGHAT and FQNNGV. V was clipped by 3 bases and J by 9 bases, with 6 bases between them. CDR3 sequence (DNA): TGTGCCAGCAGCTTGGGCCGTGAGCAGTTCTTC. Protein sequence: CASSLGREQFF. Using reference TRBV11-2 and TRBJ2-1 for the parts outside the CDR3, the full variable domain is EAGVAQSPRYKIIEKRQSVAFWCNPISGHATLYWYQQILGQGPKLLIQFQNNGVVDDSQLPKDRFSAERLKGVDSTLKIQPAKLEDSAVYLCASSLGREQFFGPGTRLTVL.

The chain recombines TRBV7-3 with TRBJ2-3; 7 positions agree with TRBD2. The CDR3 consists of 16 residues. V was pared by 5 bases and J by 1 base, with 9 bases of the junction left unmatched. From germline, CDR1 is SGHTA and CDR2 FQGTGA. The CDR3 DNA reads as TGTGCCAGCAGCGACAAGAGCGGGGAGCGCACAGATACGCAGTATTTT. Residues: CASSDKSGERTDTQYF.

The genes are TRBV5-4 and TRBJ2-7; possible D gene TRBD2, 5 bases. Per germline, CDR1 SGHNT and CDR2 YYREEE (reference sequence). The CDR3 consists of 13 residues. Trimming left V 4 bases short and J 2 bases short, with 10 bases between. CDR3 residues: CASSPGFTYEQYF. The CDR3 nucleotides read TGTGCCAGCAGCCCGGGATTCACCTACGAGCAGTACTTC.

The chain recombines TRBV5-6 with TRBJ1-1; no reliable D call. Germline assignment: CDR1 SGHDT and CDR2 YYEEEE. V gave up 3 bases and J gave up 4 bases, with 13 bases separating them. The CDR3 loop spans 14 amino acids. CDR3 loop: CASSSPLLSTEAFF. Written as DNA, the CDR3 is TGTGCCAGCAGCTCGCCCCTCTTGAGCACTGAAGCTTTCTTT.

As regards this clone: Different DNA sequences within this sample yield the same CDR3. DNA for the CDR3: TGTGCCAGCAGCTTGGCCGGGGGGAGCCAGCCCCAGCATTTT. As protein: CASSLAGGSQPQHF. The V call is TRBV5-4, the J call TRBJ1-5; maybe TRBD1 (5 bases). Germline CDR1 is SGHNT and CDR2 is YYREEE (reference sequence). V dropped 0 bases and J dropped 7 bases, with 11 bases sitting between them. This CDR3 is 14 amino acids long.

V usage is TRBV29-1 and J usage is TRBJ1-2, with D possibly being TRBD1 (6 bases). The CDR3 sequence is 13 residues long. The ends were cut back, 6 bases at V and 4 bases at J, with 15 bases in the middle. Germline CDR1 SQVTM, CDR2 ANQGSEA. As DNA, the CDR3 is TGCAGCGTCTCCAGGGGCTCCGGCTATGGCTACACCTTC. This translates into CSVSRGSGYGYTF.

The CDR3 nucleotides are TGTGCCAGCAGTGTGTCAGGGGGCTCCTACAATGAGCAGTTCTTC. Translated, it gives CASSVSGGSYNEQFF. The chain combines TRBV6-4 with TRBJ2-1; 7 bases are shared with TRBD1. The CDR3 runs 15 residues. Germline trimming cut 4 bases from V and 0 bases from J; bases unmatched to any gene: 3. From germline, CDR1 is MRHNA and CDR2 SNTAGT.

This rearrangement joins TRBV12-3 or TRBV12-4 to TRBJ2-1; 7 bases align to TRBD2. The CDR3 has 12 amino acids. Trimming at V came to 3 bases and at J to 9 bases, leaving 2 bases not matched to a gene. In nucleotides, the CDR3 is TGTGCCAGCAGTTTTTGGGAGGGTGAGCAGTTCTTC. Protein sequence: CASSFWEGEQFF.

The CDR3 reads CASSVGHNQPQHF. For the CDR3, the DNA is TGTGCCAGCAGCGTAGGGCACAATCAGCCCCAGCATTTT. This chain joins TRBV9 and TRBJ1-5, with D hard to call. The CDR3 has 13 amino acids. Trimming shortened V by 0 bases and J by 3 bases, and 4 bases separated the two germline ends. From germline, CDR1 is SGDLS and CDR2 YYNGEE.

This rearrangement joins TRBV28 to TRBJ2-1; 9 bases match TRBD1. Germline CDR1 MDHEN, CDR2 SYDVKM. V lost 4 bases and J lost 3; bases outside the gene matches: 13. The CDR3 totals 18 residues. The CDR3 sequence is CASSSRAYRDRVYNEQFF. The CDR3 nucleotides are TGTGCCAGCAGTTCAAGGGCATACCGGGACAGGGTCTACAATGAGCAGTTCTTC.

CDR3 protein: CASSPDSYSNQPQHF. The CDR3 DNA follows: TGTGCCAGCAGCCCCGACAGTTATAGCAATCAGCCCCAGCATTTT. V gene TRBV9 combines with J gene TRBJ1-5; TRBD1 might be the D (5 bases). V was shortened by 4 bases and J by 0 bases, with 11 bases between the two germline ends. CDR3 size: 15 residues. In germline, CDR1 is SGDLS, CDR2 YYNGEE.

The chain combines TRBV6-6 with TRBJ1-1; a weak D match, TRBD1 (5 bases). Germline CDR1 reads MNHNY; CDR2 reads SVGAGI (reference sequence). The CDR3 has 13 amino acids. The ends were cut back, 0 bases at V and 11 bases at J, with 13 bases in the middle. The CDR3 DNA reads TGTGCCAGCAGTTACTCGTGGGGCCTAGAGGCTTTCTTT. Encoded protein: CASSYSWGLEAFF.

The CDR3 coding sequence is TGCGCCAGCAGCTTGGGAACCTCGGGACTAGCGGGAGTTGAGCAGTTCTTC. Protein product: CASSLGTSGLAGVEQFF. This sequence joins TRBV5-1 and TRBJ2-1; 14 bases are a match to TRBD2. CDR1 SGHRS and CDR2 YFSETQ come from the germline V gene. The CDR3 runs to 17 residues. V lost 0 bases to trimming and J lost 9 bases; unmatched junction nucleotides: 8.

The chain recombines TRBV18 with TRBJ2-7; TRBD1 agrees at 8 bases. Germline V CDR1 and CDR2: KGHSH, LQKENI. CDR3 length: 14 residues. The trim removed 6 bases at V and 7 bases at J, leaving 11 bases unmatched. CDR3 in DNA: TGTGCCAGCTCGCAGGGGACAGGCAGAAGTGAGCAGTACTTC. Protein sequence: CASSQGTGRSEQYF. Full variable domain (missing parts from reference TRBV18 and TRBJ2-7): NAGVMQNPRHLVRRRGQEARLRCSPMKGHSHVYWYRQLPEEGLKFMVYLQKENIIDESGMPKERFSAEFPKEGPSILRIQQVVRGDSAAYFCASSQGTGRSEQYFGPGTRLTVT.

This chain uses TRBV3-1 (or the pseudogene TRBV3-2) with TRBJ2-1; D might be TRBD1 (6 bases). V lost 6 bases and J lost 5, with 17 bases in between. Germline V gene data show CDR1 as LGHDT and CDR2 as YNNKEL (reference sequence). This CDR3 is built from 15 residues. CDR3 sequence (DNA): TGTGCCAGCAGTCAGTACCGGGACAAAAACAATGAGCAGTTCTTC. Translating it yields CASSQYRDKNNEQFF.